This T cell receptor (beta chain) comes out of a study of CD8 T cells in Susac syndrome. Germline CDR1 reads LGHDT; CDR2 reads YNNKEL (reference sequence). Trimming cost V 4 bases and J 2 bases, with 14 bases left between them. The CDR3 is 15 amino acids. The memory subsets used in TEMRA sorting were defined through staining for CD27 and CD45RA. When the RNA was reverse transcribed, random hexamers were used with an input of roughly 0.45 to 1 ug. TCRdb called the immunoSEQ multiplex PCR reads again in MiXCR, with one record for every CDR3 protein. The data show about 2,600 distinct CDR3 sequences, under 75% seen once.

The receptor was isolated from a human donor with Susac syndrome. What was sequenced was CD8+ TEMRA cells from PBMCs. Described subset: FACS-sorted terminally differentiated effector memory CD8+ T cells re-expressing CD45RA (CD8+ TEMRA). The chain is built from TRBV3-1 and TRBJ1-2; D unresolved. The DNA of the CDR3 is TGTGCCAGCAGCCCGATGGGCCCAGAAAACTATGGCTACACCTTC. This sequence encodes CASSPMGPENYGYTF.